This TCR beta chain was observed in a study of beta chain features in type 1 diabetes. Study observations and caveats: Patients with type 1 diabetes carried fewer insertions and had more deletions at their VDJ junctions. Across all four CD4+ subsets, people with type 1 diabetes showed modestly shorter TCRB CDR3s.

Reverse transcribing all isolated RNA meant expressed TCRB transcripts were sequenced. Measured with immunoSEQ multiplex PCR; TCRdb has only the in-frame clones, and not every one. The sample has 400,000 or so clones, around 13% seen once. On this clone itself: Its antigen remains unknown.

Sorting based on CD45RO/CCR7/CD25/CD127/CD95/CD27 separated CD4+ naive, central memory, regulatory and stem cell-like memory cells. This CDR3 is 14 amino acids long. CDR1 is SGHTA and CDR2 is FQGNSA in the germline V gene. J lost 3 bases, V lost 4 bases, and 6 bases had no gene match. The rearrangement joins TRBV7-2 to TRBJ2-7; 7 bases agree with TRBD1. This TCR was sampled from a young woman with type 1 diabetes. Sequencing was done on a sample of naive CD4+ T cells from blood. The DNA of the CDR3 is TGTGCCAGCAGCTACGGACAGGTCTACTACGAGCAGTACTTC. It translates to CASSYGQVYYEQYF.